This T cell receptor beta chain was captured in a study of blood T cell repertoires in COVID-19. About the research overall: The cDNA or gDNA used as material had been derived from T cells, B-cell-depleted T cells, or PBMCs.

As processed by the authors: Researchers report that nucleated cell counts were estimated from reference gene primer amplification. Libraries were prepared by immunoSEQ multiplex PCR; TCRdb keeps only in-frame clonotypes and omits some of them. V and J calls and clone size are as listed in that table; D and trimming were resolved from the DNA. The sample has roughly 140,000 clones; 70% to 85% are singletons. Trimming took 2 bases from V and 5 from J, leaving 21 bases between them. Germline V CDR1 and CDR2: KGHSH, LQKENI. The CDR3 is 17 residues long. This sequence originates from a woman between 50 and 59 years old with acute or convalescent COVID-19. The chain employs TRBV18 and TRBJ1-2, with a weak D call TRBD1 (6 bases). Sequences were obtained from peripheral blood. The CDR3, as DNA: TGTGCCAGCTCACCAACCGAGATACAAGGACAGCTATATGGCTACACCTTC. Translating it yields CASSPTEIQGQLYGYTF.